This T cell receptor (beta chain) emerged from a study of control samples from healthy donors and cancer patients. This CDR3 contains 15 residues. The V end was cut by 4 bases, the J end by 0 bases, with 11 bases between. The germline gives CDR1 SNHLY, CDR2 FYNNEI. Using immunoSEQ multiplex PCR, the repertoire was profiled, and TCRdb retains in-frame clones only, with some absent. The repertoire holds some 65,000 clones, with more than 80% as singletons. The chain is built from TRBV2 and TRBJ2-3; D call uncertain. This receptor was taken from a woman in her forties or fifties with lung cancer. The sequencing sample was made of PBMCs. The CDR3 here is CASSAPPSSTDTQYF. The CDR3, as DNA: TGTGCCAGCAGTGCGCCCCCCTCTAGCACAGATACGCAGTATTTT.